This T cell receptor beta chain was sequenced during a study of Ad26.COV2.S vaccination and SARS-CoV-2 variants. About the study: The donor participated in the COV1001 trial, in its Ad26.COV2.S arm.

This clone was found a few times. Its antigen is undetermined. General study results and limits: TCR breadth and depth analyses may have underestimated total T cell responses. Following vaccination, spike-specific CD8+ and CD4+ T cell responses reportedly exhibited substantial breadth.

Assay: immunoSEQ multiplex PCR; the TCRdb copy retains only in-frame clones and omits some. The table includes around 250,000 clones, around 90% detected once. Between the trimmed V and J ends, which lost 2 bases and 8 bases, there was a span of 11 bases. In germline, CDR1 is MNHNS, CDR2 SASEGT. The CDR3 sequence is 13 residues long. Treatment of the sample: some 19 received Ad26.COV2.S at low or high dose, single or two shots; several received placebo; per-sample allocation not given. Samples came from day 63 after the first vaccine or placebo injection. An Ad26 vector carrying the Wuhan-strain SARS-CoV-2 spike served as the vaccine.

The genes are TRBV6-1 and TRBJ2-3; no clear D. This receptor was obtained from a person aged 18-60 years who received the Ad26.COV2.S COVID-19 vaccine or a placebo. The specimen was peripheral blood, collected in a trial of Ad26.COV2.S vaccine versus placebo. The DNA for the CDR3 is TGTGCCAGCAGTGAATGGGCTGAGAGTACGCAGTATTTT. It translates to CASSEWAESTQYF.